This T cell receptor (beta chain) came from a study of beta chain features in type 1 diabetes. Regarding the study as a whole: Researchers could not determine here whether HLA type influences TCRB rearrangement. When VDJ junctions were examined, type 1 diabetes patients showed fewer insertions and more deletions. Shortening that was moderate but significant affected the TCRB CDR3s of Type 1 diabetes patients in all four CD4+ subsets.

As every portion of the isolated RNA was reverse transcribed, the sequencing read expressed TCRB transcripts. TCRdb keeps only in-frame clones here, not all; method: immunoSEQ multiplex PCR. The table includes 200,000 to 250,000 clones, 9.6% detected once. V was clipped by 2 bases and J by 3 bases; unmatched bases: 7. Germline CDR1 and CDR2: SGDLS and YYNGEE. The CDR3 is made up of 16 amino acids. This clone occurred a few times. Antigen unknown. The genes are TRBV9 and TRBJ1-5; 8 nucleotides line up with TRBD1. The sample taken for sequencing was naive CD4+ T cells from blood. This TCR came from a young woman in good health. CDR3 residues: CASSVGTGDHNQPQHF. The CDR3 bases are TGTGCCAGCAGCGTGGGGACAGGAGACCACAATCAGCCCCAGCATTTT.